Listed below are T cell receptor beta chains from one sample, sequenced in a study of a mutant IDH1 vaccine in newly diagnosed glioma. Only in-frame clones appear in the TCRdb table, and some are missing; sequencing was by immunoSEQ multiplex PCR. The sample records fewer than 85,000 clones, approximately 86% being singletons. The sample was PBMCs, taken from a glioma patient treated with radiotherapy, temozolomide or both. The receptors were gathered from a man aged 30 to 39 with glioma. Both conserved end residues are part of each CDR3. A D gene is named only where the DNA matches it firmly. The size entry is marked missing in some rows and otherwise reads once, few, many or a size class.

TRBV28	NA	NA	TRBJ1-1	TGTGCCAGCAGTTTATTGGGTTTTAGTCCGGTGAACACTGAAGCTTTCTTT	CASSLLGFSPVNTEAFF
TRBV10-2	TRBD2	once	TRBJ2-3	TGCGCCAGCAGGGGAATACTAGCGGGGGGCCCAGATACGCAGTATTTT	CASRGILAGGPDTQYF
TRBV20-1	NA	NA	TRBJ1-1	TGCAGTGCTATAGAAGCTTTCTTT	CSAIEAFF
TRBV27	NA	NA	TRBJ2-7	TGTGCCAGCAGTTCACAGGGGGACCAAGCGGGGCTAACCTACGAGCAGTACTTC	CASSSQGDQAGLTYEQYF
TRBV28	NA	NA	TRBJ2-7	TGTGCCAGCAGTTTCCCCACGGACACGGGTCACGAGCAGTACTTC	CASSFPTDTGHEQYF
TRBV5-8	NA	NA	TRBJ1-2	TGTGCCAGCAGCCGTCGGGAAGACTATGGCTACACCTTC	CASSRREDYGYTF
TRBV5-5	NA	NA	TRBJ2-7	TGTGCCAGCAGCTTGACCCCCCTAGCGGGACAGGTCTCCTACGAGCAGTACTTC	CASSLTPLAGQVSYEQYF
TRBV10-3	TRBD1	NA	TRBJ2-7	TGTGCCATCAGTGACCCCTCCGACAGGGCCTACGAGCAGTACTTC	CAISDPSDRAYEQYF
TRBV18	NA	NA	TRBJ2-5	TGTGCCAGCTCACCACCGGGGGAGACCCAGTACTTC	CASSPPGETQYF
TRBV28	TRBD2	NA	TRBJ2-1	TGTGCCAGCAGTTTATTCGGGGGGGCCTTCTACAATGAGCAGTTCTTC	CASSLFGGAFYNEQFF
TRBV6-1	NA	NA	TRBJ2-7	TGTGCCAGCTTCCCCCCCTCCCGGGTCTCCTACGAGCAGTACTTC	CASFPPSRVSYEQYF
TRBV6-5	TRBD2	NA	TRBJ2-5	TGTGCCAGCAGTTACTCGACAACTAGCGGCCAAGAGACCCAGTACTTC	CASSYSTTSGQETQYF
TRBV7-9	TRBD1	NA	TRBJ2-7	TGTGCCAGTCGGGACAGTCGATCCTACGAGCAGTACTTC	CASRDSRSYEQYF
TRBV6-1	TRBD1	NA	TRBJ1-4	TGTGCCAGCAGTGTTGCGGGACAGGGTAGAGAAAAACTGTTTTTT	CASSVAGQGREKLFF
TRBV2	TRBD1	NA	TRBJ1-2	TGTGCCAGCAGTGAACCCCCAGGACAGGGGGTTGGCTACACCTTC	CASSEPPGQGVGYTF
TRBV7-9	TRBD1	NA	TRBJ1-1	TGTGCCAGCAGCTTTCCCCACCGGGACAGGATCTCGAACACTGAAGCTTTCTTT	CASSFPHRDRISNTEAFF
TRBV6-5	TRBD1	NA	TRBJ1-5	TGTGCCAGCCAACCGGGACAGGGGTTTTTTCAGCCCCAGCATTTT	CASQPGQGFFQPQHF
TRBV2	NA	NA	TRBJ1-2	TGTGCCAGCAGTGGCGGCAGTGACTATGGCTACACCTTC	CASSGGSDYGYTF
TRBV5-1	NA	NA	TRBJ2-7	TGCGCCAGCAGCGCGACTAGTTCCCCTTACGAGCAGTACTTC	CASSATSSPYEQYF
TRBV2	NA	few	TRBJ1-2	TGTGCCAGCAGTGAAAGCTTCTATGGCTACACCTTC	CASSESFYGYTF
TRBV7-9	NA	few	TRBJ1-5	TGTGCCAGCAGCTCTGAGGTATCAGCCCAGCATTTT	CASSSEVSAQHF
TRBV4-2	TRBD1	NA	TRBJ1-5	TGTGCCAGCAGCCAAGATGGGACAGGGAATCAGCCCCAGCATTTT	CASSQDGTGNQPQHF
TRBV7-2	TRBD2	NA	TRBJ2-1	TGTGCCAGCAGCTTTGGTCGGGGGGGATACAATGAGCAGTTCTTC	CASSFGRGGYNEQFF
TRBV28	NA	NA	TRBJ1-5	TGTGCCAGCAGGTACTACAAGGGTCAGCCCCAGCATTTT	CASRYYKGQPQHF
TRBV6-6	NA	NA	TRBJ2-1	TGTGCCAGCAGTAAACAGGGAGACAATGAGCAGTTCTTC	CASSKQGDNEQFF
TRBV6-6	NA	NA	TRBJ2-7	TGTGCCAGCAGTCCCCAACAGCCCTACGAGCAGTACTTC	CASSPQQPYEQYF
TRBV4-1	NA	NA	TRBJ2-7	TGCGCCAGCAGCCGCCCGGTTGCGGGCCAGAGGGAGCAGTACTTC	CASSRPVAGQREQYF
TRBV7-9	TRBD2	once	TRBJ2-3	TGTGCCAGCAGCTTAGGGGGTAGCGGGGGGCCCACAGATACGCAGTATTTT	CASSLGGSGGPTDTQYF
TRBV7-2	NA	NA	TRBJ1-5	TGTGCCAGCAGACCCTCCCCCGATGAGGTCCAGCCCCAGCATTTT	CASRPSPDEVQPQHF
TRBV10-1	TRBD2	NA	TRBJ2-5	TGCGCCAGCAGTGAGGATGGGACTAGCGGGGGGCAGAAAGAGACCCAGTACTTC	CASSEDGTSGGQKETQYF
TRBV28	TRBD1	NA	TRBJ2-7	TGTGCCAGCAGTTTGTTAATCTTAGGGGGCGTCGCGGACTACGAGCAGTACTTC	CASSLLILGGVADYEQYF
TRBV5-1	NA	NA	TRBJ2-7	TGCGCCAGCAGCGTCACCATCCGGGACCGATCCTACGAGCAGTACTTC	CASSVTIRDRSYEQYF
TRBV6-4	NA	many	TRBJ2-1	TGTGCCAGCAGTGAGAACAGTTACAATGAGCAGTTCTTC	CASSENSYNEQFF
TRBV11-2	NA	NA	TRBJ2-7	TGTGCCAGCAGCTTAGTTCTGGGTAAGGACTACGAGCAGTACTTC	CASSLVLGKDYEQYF
TRBV6-1	NA	NA	TRBJ1-5	TGTGCCAGCAGTGAATTGGGCAGGAGCAATCAGCCCCAGCATTTT	CASSELGRSNQPQHF
TRBV5-5	NA	NA	TRBJ1-2	TGTGCCAGCAGCTTACTGGAGAGGAACACCTTC	CASSLLERNTF
TRBV7-2	NA	NA	TRBJ2-3	TGTGCCAGCAGCTTCCTACCCTCAGGACAGCGCACAGATACGCAGTATTTT	CASSFLPSGQRTDTQYF
TRBV2	TRBD1	NA	TRBJ1-3	TGTGCCAGCAGTGAAGCAAGGGGGCGCGTGAAATCTGGAAACACCATATATTTT	CASSEARGRVKSGNTIYF
TRBV19	NA	NA	TRBJ1-3	TGTGCCAGTAGCCAAAAGAGGGGGACCTCTGGAAACACCATATATTTT	CASSQKRGTSGNTIYF
TRBV4-1	TRBD1	few	TRBJ1-1	TGCGCCAGCAGCCAACTTCGGACAGGCCCGAACACTGAAGCTTTCTTT	CASSQLRTGPNTEAFF
TRBV10-2	NA	NA	TRBJ1-1	TGCGCCAGCAGTGAAGGGGTTCTCAGGGGCACTGAAGCTTTCTTT	CASSEGVLRGTEAFF
TRBV7-6	NA	once	TRBJ2-7	TGTGCCAGCAGCTTAGCGTTCCCCGGGCCCAGCGGCGACGAGCAGTACTTC	CASSLAFPGPSGDEQYF
TRBV27	NA	once	TRBJ2-1	TGTGCCAGCAGTTTACGTCGGTACAATGAGCAGTTCTTC	CASSLRRYNEQFF
TRBV5-6	NA	NA	TRBJ2-1	TGTGCCAGCAGCTTGTACGGGGAGGAGCAGTTCTTC	CASSLYGEEQFF
TRBV19	NA	NA	TRBJ1-1	TGTGCCAGTAATCAGGGGAACACTGAAGCTTTCTTT	CASNQGNTEAFF
TRBV6-5	TRBD1	NA	TRBJ1-6	TGTGCCAGCAGTCAGGGGGCCTTCTCACCCCTCCACTTT	CASSQGAFSPLHF
TRBV5-6	TRBD1	NA	TRBJ1-1	TGTGCCAGCAGCTTGGAATGGGACAGGGGGCGAGGTGAAGCTTTCTTT	CASSLEWDRGRGEAFF
TRBV4-2	NA	NA	TRBJ1-3	TGTGCCAGCAGCCAAGATCGGCTCTACGGGAAACATCCTTTTGGTAGGTTACTTGGAAACACCATATATTTT	CASSQDRLYGKHPFGRLLGNTIYF
TRBV7-2	NA	once	TRBJ1-2	TGTGCCAGCAGCTTACGGACCAGGCCCTATGGCTACACCTTC	CASSLRTRPYGYTF
TRBV5-1	NA	NA	TRBJ2-2	TGCGCCAGCAGCTTCGGGCAATACGGCGGGGAGCTGTTTTTT	CASSFGQYGGELFF
TRBV5-4	NA	NA	TRBJ1-1	TGTGCCAGCAGCGGGGGGATCCTGAACACTGAAGCTTTCTTT	CASSGGILNTEAFF
TRBV21-1	NA	NA	TRBJ1-5	TGTGCCAGCAGCGCTGCAGGGTCCAATCAGCCCCAGCATTTT	CASSAAGSNQPQHF